The clone carrying this T cell receptor (beta chain) has more than one count but fewer than ten. This record belongs to a study of blood T cell repertoires in COVID-19. About the study: Whether acute or convalescent, the COVID-19 samples came from the United States, Italy and Spain. Sample material is recorded as cDNA or gDNA derived from T cells, B-cell-depleted T cells, or PBMCs.

As handled by the study authors: Amplified reference gene primers provided the basis for estimating nucleated cell counts. Assay used: immunoSEQ multiplex PCR; TCRdb lists only in-frame clones, some missing. D and trimming come from the DNA, and the V and J calls and clone size come from that table. The sample gives 200,000 to 300,000 clones, approximately 88% of which show up once; roughly 6.7% is in the top ten. The origin of this receptor is a woman aged 25-40 years with COVID-19, enrolled during active disease. The specimen sequenced was peripheral blood.

The CDR3 DNA sequence: TGCGCCAGCAGCCCACTGACAGGATCGAATTCACCCCTCCACTTT. Its protein is CASSPLTGSNSPLHF. The J gene is TRBJ1-6, the V gene TRBV5-1, with D perhaps TRBD1 (6 bases). Per germline, CDR1 SGHRS and CDR2 YFSETQ. Between the trimmed V and J ends, which lost 4 bases and 7 bases, there was a span of 15 bases. This CDR3 spans 15 amino acids.